This passage covers 25 T cell receptor beta chains from one sample sequenced in a study of beta chain features in type 1 diabetes. What was sequenced were expressed TCRB transcripts, since all of the isolated RNA had been reverse transcribed. Profiling relied on immunoSEQ multiplex PCR, and the TCRdb table lists in-frame clones only, not all of them. The sample yields 110,000 to 150,000 clones, around 7% seen once. Source material: central memory CD4+ T cells from blood. The receptors shown here come from a woman aged 25 to 45 in good health.

V and J are TRBV9 and TRBJ2-7; possible D gene TRBD2, 6 bases. Trimming took 0 bases from V and 6 from J, leaving 13 bases between them. Germline V gene lookup returns CDR1 SGDLS and CDR2 YYNGEE. This CDR3 comprises 14 residues. The CDR3 DNA reads TGTGCCAGCAGCGTAGGAACTAGCTACTCCGAGCAGTACTTC. Translating it yields CASSVGTSYSEQYF. The full variable domain, rest sourced from reference TRBV9 and TRBJ2-7, is DSGVTQTPKHLITATGQRVTLRCSPRSGDLSVYWYQQSLDQGLQFLIQYYNGEERAKGNILERFSAQQFPDLHSELNLSSLELGDSALYFCASSVGTSYSEQYFGPGTRLTVT.

In this sample, this clone turned up many times. The V call is TRBV5-1, the J call TRBJ1-5, with D tentatively TRBD1 (6 bases). Germline CDR1 SGHRS, CDR2 YFSETQ. Trimming removed 6 bases from V and 6 bases from J, with 16 bases in between. The CDR3 is 14 residues long. CDR3 amino acids: CASKADAGAQPQHF. CDR3 bases: TGCGCCAGCAAAGCGGATGCAGGGGCTCAGCCCCAGCATTTT. The full variable domain, with the rest looked up from reference TRBV5-1 and TRBJ1-5, is KAGVTQTPRYLIKTRGQQVTLSCSPISGHRSVSWYQQTPGQGLQFLFEYFSETQRNKGNFPGRFSGRQFSNSRSEMNVSTLELGDSALYLCASKADAGAQPQHFGDGTRLSIL.

This clone was detected many times. V is TRBV30 and J is TRBJ1-3; D is possibly TRBD1 (6 bases). CDR1 is GTSNPN and CDR2 is SVGIG in the germline V gene (reference sequence). This CDR3 has 15 residues. V lost 7 bases and J 0 bases, leaving 16 bases between the germline ends. The CDR3 region has the DNA TGTGCCTACGGGACAACTTTATTCTCTGGAAACACCATATATTTT. Translating gives CAYGTTLFSGNTIYF.

This clone was found a few times. This rearrangement joins TRBV10-3 to TRBJ2-2; weak D call: TRBD1 (6 bases). The CDR3 sequence is 13 residues long. Germline V lookup: CDR1 ENHRY, CDR2 SYGVKD. The ends were cut back, 5 bases at V and 5 bases at J, with 9 bases in the middle. CDR3 amino acids: CAISTDRTGELFF. The CDR3 DNA is TGTGCCATCAGTACCGACAGGACCGGGGAGCTGTTTTTT.

The chain employs TRBV27 and TRBJ1-1; possibly TRBD1 for D (6 bases). Germline V gene lookup returns CDR1 MNHEY and CDR2 SMNVEV (reference sequence). The germline V and J ends were trimmed by 5 bases and 5 bases, with 21 bases remaining between them. The CDR3 consists of 16 residues. The DNA of the CDR3 is TGTGCCAGCAGTCTTAAACCTCCTACAGGGAGAACTGAAGCTTTCTTT. Its translation is CASSLKPPTGRTEAFF.

V and J are TRBV19 and TRBJ2-1, with TRBD2 identical over 7 bases. The germline V gene has CDR1 LNHDA and CDR2 SQIVND (reference sequence). Trimming took 7 bases from V and 4 from J; bases not matched to a gene: 7. The CDR3 spans 14 residues. The CDR3 sequence is CASTERELYNEQFF. The CDR3 coding sequence is TGTGCCAGTACGGAGCGGGAATTGTACAATGAGCAGTTCTTC.

The chain recombines TRBV7-8 with TRBJ2-7, with 11 nucleotides matching TRBD2. The CDR3 spans 17 residues. Germline lookup yields CDR1 SGHVS and CDR2 FQNEAQ. With 3 bases clipped from V and 5 bases from J, the junction kept 12 bases outside the gene matches. CDR3 bases: TGTGCCAGCAGCTTTACTAGCGGGAGTGTTTTATCCCACGAGCAGTACTTC. Protein: CASSFTSGSVLSHEQYF.

The chain links TRBV18 to TRBJ2-1; D not certain. V was shortened by 3 bases and J by 6 bases, with 15 bases between the two germline ends. Germline V gives CDR1 KGHSH, CDR2 LQKENI. The CDR3 has 15 amino acids. CDR3 sequence: CASSPGLRQSNEQFF. The DNA for the CDR3 is TGTGCCAGCTCACCCGGTTTGAGACAATCCAATGAGCAGTTCTTC.

This clone was observed a handful of times. This sequence joins TRBV6-1 and TRBJ2-5; 11 bases align to TRBD2. Germline V CDR1 and CDR2: MNHNS, SASEGT. The CDR3 covers 15 residues. V lost 2 bases and J lost 5; bases outside the gene matches: 4. The CDR3 here is CASSETSGSYETQYF. The CDR3 DNA reads TGTGCCAGCAGTGAAACTAGCGGGAGTTACGAGACCCAGTACTTC.

This clone was recorded at least ten times. The chain employs TRBV30 and TRBJ2-2; 9 bases are a match to TRBD1. The CDR3 is made up of 18 amino acids. Germline assignment: CDR1 GTSNPN and CDR2 SVGIG (reference sequence). Losses at the gene ends were 0 bases for V and 4 bases for J; bases not matched to a gene: 12. CDR3 amino acids: CAWSVGTGNPRGTGELFF. The CDR3, as DNA: TGTGCCTGGAGTGTGGGGACAGGGAACCCCAGGGGCACCGGGGAGCTGTTTTTT.

V usage is TRBV27 and J usage is TRBJ2-1, with 13 bases identical to TRBD2. The CDR3 sequence is 18 residues long. CDR1 is MNHEY and CDR2 is SMNVEV in the germline V gene (reference sequence). J lost 0 bases, V lost 8 bases, and 10 bases had no gene match. The CDR3 here is CASPGLAGYYSSYNEQFF. The CDR3 coding sequence is TGTGCCAGCCCGGGACTAGCGGGGTACTATAGCTCCTACAATGAGCAGTTCTTC.

Only a few counts were recorded for this clone. The chain has TRBV25-1 and TRBJ2-2; 8 positions agree with TRBD1. V shed 8 bases, J shed 2 bases, and the junction held 7 bases outside the gene matches. The CDR3 contains 15 residues. Germline lookup yields CDR1 MGHDK and CDR2 SYGVNS. The CDR3 region is CASGPRGLNTGELFF. CDR3 bases: TGTGCCAGCGGGCCCAGGGGGCTCAACACCGGGGAGCTGTTTTTT.

This clone was detected many times. The V gene is TRBV5-4, the J gene TRBJ2-3, with D possibly matching TRBD2 (6 bases). V was clipped by 4 bases and J by 2 bases, with 11 bases between them. CDR1 is SGHNT, CDR2 YYREEE, per germline (reference sequence). The CDR3 sequence is 14 residues long. The CDR3 nucleotides are TGTGCCAGCAGCCCGAGGACTACCACAGATACGCAGTATTTT. Protein sequence: CASSPRTTTDTQYF. Combining the CDR3 with reference TRBV5-4 and TRBJ2-3 gives the whole variable domain ETGVTQSPTHLIKTRGQQVTLRCSSQSGHNTVSWYQQALGQGPQFIFQYYREEENGRGNFPPRFSGLQFPNYSSELNVNALELDDSALYLCASSPRTTTDTQYFGPGTRLTVL.

The rearrangement links TRBV7-8 to TRBJ2-1; no firm D call. The CDR3 has 13 residues. Trimming left V 1 base short and J 7 bases short, with 8 bases between. CDR1 and CDR2 from the germline V gene are SGHVS and FQNEAQ. The CDR3 loop is CASSLGFRNEQFF. In nucleotides, the CDR3 is TGTGCCAGCAGCTTAGGCTTCAGGAATGAGCAGTTCTTC.

This clone has at least ten counts. V gene TRBV14 combines with J gene TRBJ2-1; 13 bases fit TRBD2. After removal of 2 bases from V and 9 bases from J, the junction contained 7 bases not matched to a gene. CDR3 size: 16 residues. Germline V gene sequence: CDR1 SGHDN, CDR2 FVKESK. CDR3 sequence: CASSQTGTSGIREQFF. The CDR3 bases are TGTGCCAGCAGCCAAACCGGGACTAGCGGGATACGTGAGCAGTTCTTC. The variable domain in full, with the rest retrieved from reference TRBV14 and TRBJ2-1, is EAGVTQFPSHSVIEKGQTVTLRCDPISGHDNLYWYRRVMGKEIKFLLHFVKESKQDESGMPNNRFLAERTGGTYSTLKVQPAELEDSGVYFCASSQTGTSGIREQFFGPGTRLTVL.

This clone was recorded a few times. The chain recombines TRBV12-5 with TRBJ2-1; 13 bases line up with TRBD2. CDR1 is LGHNT and CDR2 is FRNRAP in the germline V gene. The CDR3 covers 15 residues. The V gene end was trimmed by 7 bases and the J gene end by 4 bases; junction bases not matched to a gene: 4. CDR3 DNA sequence: TGTGCTAGTGCTCCGGGACTAGCGGGATACAATGAGCAGTTCTTC. The encoded protein is CASAPGLAGYNEQFF.

This clone has only a few counts. The chain joins TRBV18 to TRBJ2-7, with 13 bases aligning to TRBD2. There are 16 residues in the CDR3. Trimming removed 0 bases from V and 4 bases from J; junction bases left unmatched: 3. The germline CDR1 and CDR2 sequences are KGHSH and LQKENI. The CDR3 coding sequence is TGTGCCAGCTCACCACCGGGACTAGCGGGATTTTACGAGCAGTACTTC. This gives the protein CASSPPGLAGFYEQYF.

This clone was seen a handful of times. This chain links TRBV19 with TRBJ2-1, with D uncertain. This CDR3 spans 12 amino acids. Germline assignment: CDR1 LNHDA and CDR2 SQIVND (reference sequence). Trimming took off 3 bases at V and 10 bases at J, with 10 bases between the two ends. The CDR3: CASSIPPQEQFF. The DNA of the CDR3 is TGTGCCAGTAGTATCCCCCCCCAGGAGCAGTTCTTC. Drawing the rest from reference TRBV19 and TRBJ2-1, the complete variable domain is DGGITQSPKYLFRKEGQNVTLSCEQNLNHDAMYWYRQDPGQGLRLIYYSQIVNDFQKGDIAEGYSVSREKKESFPLTVTSAQKNPTAFYLCASSIPPQEQFFGPGTRLTVL.

This clone showed up many times. The V and J genes are TRBV15 and TRBJ2-7; D is unclear. The CDR3 loop spans 14 amino acids. The germline V gene encodes CDR1 LNHNV and CDR2 YYDKDF (reference sequence). The ends were cut back, 0 bases at V and 3 bases at J, with 9 bases in the middle. CDR3 sequence reads: CATSRDRGNYEQYF. In DNA, the CDR3 is TGTGCCACCAGCAGAGATCGAGGCAACTACGAGCAGTACTTC.

This clone was counted at least ten times. The rearrangement uses TRBV7-3 and TRBJ2-1; 8 positions match TRBD2. V lost 3 bases to trimming and J lost 2 bases; unmatched junction nucleotides: 3. The length of the CDR3 is 15 residues. Germline V lookup: CDR1 SGHTA, CDR2 FQGTGA. CDR3 protein: CASSFLAGAYNEQFF. The CDR3 DNA follows: TGTGCCAGCAGCTTCCTAGCGGGTGCCTACAATGAGCAGTTCTTC. Looking up the rest from reference TRBV7-3 and TRBJ2-1 gives the full variable domain: GAGVSQTPSNKVTEKGKYVELRCDPISGHTALYWYRQSLGQGPEFLIYFQGTGAADDSGLPNDRFFAVRPEGSVSTLKIQRTERGDSAVYLCASSFLAGAYNEQFFGPGTRLTVL.

This clone was seen at least ten times. Other DNA variants within this sample encode the same CDR3. CDR3 region: CASSKQKNTEAFF. In nucleotides, the CDR3 is TGTGCCAGCAGCAAACAGAAGAACACTGAAGCTTTCTTT. This chain links TRBV7-3 with TRBJ1-1; D gene uncertain. This CDR3 has 13 residues. Per germline, CDR1 SGHTA and CDR2 FQGTGA. Trimming cost V 5 bases and J 1 base, with 8 bases left between them.

The chain combines TRBV7-9 with TRBJ2-2, with D possibly TRBD2 on 6 matching bases. Germline lookup yields CDR1 SEHNR and CDR2 FQNEAQ (reference sequence). The germline V and J ends were trimmed by 5 bases and 2 bases, with 12 bases remaining between them. The length of the CDR3 is 15 residues. CDR3 sequence: CASSPGDFNTGELFF. The CDR3 coding sequence is TGTGCCAGCAGCCCGGGGGACTTTAACACCGGGGAGCTGTTTTTT. Looking up the rest from reference TRBV7-9 and TRBJ2-2 gives the full variable domain: DTGVSQNPRHKITKRGQNVTFRCDPISEHNRLYWYRQTLGQGPEFLTYFQNEAQLEKSRLLSDRFSAERPKGSFSTLEIQRTEQGDSAMYLCASSPGDFNTGELFFGEGSRLTVL.

The CDR3 DNA reads as TGTGCCAGCAGGACTGGACAGGGGGCATTTAACTATGGCTACACCTTC. Translating it yields CASRTGQGAFNYGYTF. The rearrangement links TRBV28 to TRBJ1-2; 11 nucleotides match TRBD1. Trimming removed 6 bases from V and 1 base from J; junction bases left unmatched: 7. Germline loops: CDR1 MDHEN, CDR2 SYDVKM. CDR3 length: 16 residues.

The chain carries TRBV5-1 and TRBJ2-7; TRBD2 is a possible D gene (6 bases). From germline, CDR1 is SGHRS and CDR2 YFSETQ. The CDR3 contains 14 residues. V was trimmed by 4 bases and J by 7 bases, leaving 18 bases between them. Here the CDR3 DNA reads TGCGCCAGCAGCGGACGACTAGACCAAAGTGAGCAGTACTTC. Protein product: CASSGRLDQSEQYF.

This CDR3 is CASSAGGDANYGYTF. The CDR3 region has the DNA TGTGCCAGCAGCGCAGGGGGCGATGCTAACTATGGCTACACCTTC. The chain recombines TRBV7-2 with TRBJ1-2; 8 positions agree with TRBD1. This CDR3 region has 15 residues. Germline assignment: CDR1 SGHTA and CDR2 FQGNSA. Trimming at V came to 5 bases and at J to 0 bases, leaving 5 bases not matched to a gene. The full variable domain, its missing parts supplied by reference TRBV7-2 and TRBJ1-2, is GAGVSQSPSNKVTEKGKDVELRCDPISGHTALYWYRQSLGQGLEFLIYFQGNSAPDKSGLPSDRFSAERTGGSVSTLTIQRTQQEDSAVYLCASSAGGDANYGYTFGSGTRLTVV.